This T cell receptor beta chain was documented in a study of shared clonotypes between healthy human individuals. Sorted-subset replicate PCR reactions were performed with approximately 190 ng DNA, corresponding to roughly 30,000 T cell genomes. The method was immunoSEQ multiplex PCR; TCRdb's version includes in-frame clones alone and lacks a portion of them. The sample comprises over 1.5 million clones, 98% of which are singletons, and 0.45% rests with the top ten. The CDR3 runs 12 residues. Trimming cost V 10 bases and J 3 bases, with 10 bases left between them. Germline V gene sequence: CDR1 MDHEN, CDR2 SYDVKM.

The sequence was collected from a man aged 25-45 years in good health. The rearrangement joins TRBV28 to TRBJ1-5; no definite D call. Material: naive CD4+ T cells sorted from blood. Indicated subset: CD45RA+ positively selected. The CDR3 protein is CANAGINQPQHF. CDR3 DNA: TGTGCCAATGCGGGGATCAATCAGCCCCAGCATTTT. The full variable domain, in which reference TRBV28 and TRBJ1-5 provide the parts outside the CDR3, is DVKVTQSSRYLVKRTGEKVFLECVQDMDHENMFWYRQDPGLGLRLIYFSYDVKMKEKGDIPEGYSVSREKKERFSLILESASTNQTSMYLCANAGINQPQHFGDGTRLSIL.